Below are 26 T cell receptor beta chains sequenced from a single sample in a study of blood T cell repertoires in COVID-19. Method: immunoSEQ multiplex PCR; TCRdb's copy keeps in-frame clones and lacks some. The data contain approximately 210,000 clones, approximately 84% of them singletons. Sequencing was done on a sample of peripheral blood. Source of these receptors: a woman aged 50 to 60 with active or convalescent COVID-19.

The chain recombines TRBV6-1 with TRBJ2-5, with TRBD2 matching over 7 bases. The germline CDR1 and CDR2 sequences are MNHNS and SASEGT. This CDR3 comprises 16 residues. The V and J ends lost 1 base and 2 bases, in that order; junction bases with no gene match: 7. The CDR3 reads CASSEERWGGQETQYF. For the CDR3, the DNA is TGTGCCAGCAGTGAAGAGCGGTGGGGGGGTCAAGAGACCCAGTACTTC.

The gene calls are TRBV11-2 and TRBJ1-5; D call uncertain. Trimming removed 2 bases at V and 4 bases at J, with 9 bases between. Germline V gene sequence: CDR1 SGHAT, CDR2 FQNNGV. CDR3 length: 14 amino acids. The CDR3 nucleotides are TGTGCCAGCAGCTTAAATGGCGGAAATCAGCCCCAGCATTTT. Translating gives CASSLNGGNQPQHF.

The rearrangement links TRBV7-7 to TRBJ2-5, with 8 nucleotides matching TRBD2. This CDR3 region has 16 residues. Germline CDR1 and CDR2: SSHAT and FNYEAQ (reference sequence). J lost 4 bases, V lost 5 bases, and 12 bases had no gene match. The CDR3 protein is CASSGRLARDRETQYF. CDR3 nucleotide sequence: TGTGCCAGCAGCGGAAGACTAGCGCGAGATCGAGAGACCCAGTACTTC.

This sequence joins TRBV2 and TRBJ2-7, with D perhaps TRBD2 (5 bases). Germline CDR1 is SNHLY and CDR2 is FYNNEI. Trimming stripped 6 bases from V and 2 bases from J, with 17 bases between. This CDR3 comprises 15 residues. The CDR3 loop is CASRAGLGSTYEQYF. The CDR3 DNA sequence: TGTGCCAGCAGGGCCGGACTTGGGTCAACCTACGAGCAGTACTTC.

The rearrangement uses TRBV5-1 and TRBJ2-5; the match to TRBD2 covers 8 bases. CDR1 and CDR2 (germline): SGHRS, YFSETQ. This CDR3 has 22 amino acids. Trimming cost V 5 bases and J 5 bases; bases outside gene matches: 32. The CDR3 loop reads CASRGEFWGAQGGSGSRETQYF. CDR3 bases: TGCGCCAGCAGAGGGGAGTTTTGGGGGGCGCAAGGAGGGAGCGGGAGTCGCGAGACCCAGTACTTC.

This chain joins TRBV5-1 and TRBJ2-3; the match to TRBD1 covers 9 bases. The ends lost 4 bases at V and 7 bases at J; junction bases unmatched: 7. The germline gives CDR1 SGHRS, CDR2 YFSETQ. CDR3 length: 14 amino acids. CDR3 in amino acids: CASSLGTGRHTQYF. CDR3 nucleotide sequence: TGCGCCAGCAGCCTCGGGACAGGGAGGCATACGCAGTATTTT.

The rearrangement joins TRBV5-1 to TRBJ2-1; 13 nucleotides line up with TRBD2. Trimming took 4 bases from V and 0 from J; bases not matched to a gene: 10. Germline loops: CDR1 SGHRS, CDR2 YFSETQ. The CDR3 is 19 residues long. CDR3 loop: CASSNTGTSGASSYNEQFF. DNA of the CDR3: TGCGCCAGCAGCAATACCGGGACTAGCGGGGCGAGCTCCTACAATGAGCAGTTCTTC.

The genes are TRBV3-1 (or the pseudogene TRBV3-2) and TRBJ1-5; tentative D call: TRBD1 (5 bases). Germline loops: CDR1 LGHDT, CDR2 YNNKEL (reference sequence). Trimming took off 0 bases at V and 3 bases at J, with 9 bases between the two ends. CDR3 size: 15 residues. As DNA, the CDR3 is TGTGCCAGCAGCCAAGACGACAGAAACAATCAGCCCCAGCATTTT. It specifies CASSQDDRNNQPQHF.

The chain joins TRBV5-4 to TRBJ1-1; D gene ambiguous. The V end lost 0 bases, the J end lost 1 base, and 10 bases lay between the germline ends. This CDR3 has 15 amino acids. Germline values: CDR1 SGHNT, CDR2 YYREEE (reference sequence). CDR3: CASSLARRGNTEAFF. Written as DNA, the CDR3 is TGTGCCAGCAGCTTGGCCCGTCGGGGGAACACTGAAGCTTTCTTT.

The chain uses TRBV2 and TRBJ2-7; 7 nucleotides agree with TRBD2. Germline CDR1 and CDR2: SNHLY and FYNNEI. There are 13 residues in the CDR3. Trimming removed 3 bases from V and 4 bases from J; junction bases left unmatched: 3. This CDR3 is CASSDLGGYEQYF. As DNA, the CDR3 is TGTGCCAGCAGTGACCTCGGGGGGTACGAGCAGTACTTC.

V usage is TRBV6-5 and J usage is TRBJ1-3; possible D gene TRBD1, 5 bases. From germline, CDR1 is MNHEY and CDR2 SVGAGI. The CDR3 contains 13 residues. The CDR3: CGAGAGEGNTIYF. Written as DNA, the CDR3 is TGTGGGGCTGGGGCGGGAGAGGGAAACACCATATATTTT.

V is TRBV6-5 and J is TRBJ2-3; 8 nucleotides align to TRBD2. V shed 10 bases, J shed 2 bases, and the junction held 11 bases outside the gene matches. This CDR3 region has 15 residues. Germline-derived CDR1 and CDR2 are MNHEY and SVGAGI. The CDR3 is CATELSGSPTDTQYF. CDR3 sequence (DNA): TGTGCCACAGAACTGAGCGGGAGTCCCACAGATACGCAGTATTTT.

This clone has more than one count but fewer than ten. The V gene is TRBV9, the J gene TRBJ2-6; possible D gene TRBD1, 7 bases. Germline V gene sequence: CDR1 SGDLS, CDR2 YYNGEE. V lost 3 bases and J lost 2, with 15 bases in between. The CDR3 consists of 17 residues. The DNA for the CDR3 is TGTGCCAGCAGCGCCTATACAGGGGAGGCTGGGGCCAACGTCCTGACTTTC. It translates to CASSAYTGEAGANVLTF.

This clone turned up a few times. The chain's CDR3 is CASMGQGRTEAFF. CDR3 sequence (DNA): TGTGCCAGCATGGGACAGGGAAGGACTGAAGCTTTCTTT. The rearrangement links TRBV12-3 or TRBV12-4 to TRBJ1-1; 9 bases match TRBD1. V lost 7 bases, J lost 5 bases, and 5 bases stayed unmatched. This CDR3 is 13 amino acids long.

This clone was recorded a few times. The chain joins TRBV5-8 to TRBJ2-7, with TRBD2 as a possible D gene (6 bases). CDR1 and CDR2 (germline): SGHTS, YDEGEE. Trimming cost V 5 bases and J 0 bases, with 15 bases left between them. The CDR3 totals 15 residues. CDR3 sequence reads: CASSRHPGSSYEQYV. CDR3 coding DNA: TGTGCCAGCAGTCGACACCCCGGGAGCTCCTACGAGCAGTACGTC.

The CDR3 reads CASSSGTGRETEAFF. The CDR3 DNA sequence: TGTGCCAGCAGCTCCGGGACAGGGCGGGAGACTGAAGCTTTCTTT. The chain combines TRBV7-8 with TRBJ1-1, with 9 bases identical to TRBD1. From germline, CDR1 is SGHVS and CDR2 FQNEAQ. V trimming: 4 bases; J trimming: 5 bases; junction bases outside the gene matches: 8. CDR3 length: 15 residues.

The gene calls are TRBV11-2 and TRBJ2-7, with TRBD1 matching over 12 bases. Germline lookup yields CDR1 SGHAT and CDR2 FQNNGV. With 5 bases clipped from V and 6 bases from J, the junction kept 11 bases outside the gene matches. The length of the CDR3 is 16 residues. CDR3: CASSLLTGTGGSEQYF. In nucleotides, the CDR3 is TGTGCCAGCAGCCTTCTCACAGGGACAGGGGGCTCCGAGCAGTACTTC. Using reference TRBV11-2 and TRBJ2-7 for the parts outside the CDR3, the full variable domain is EAGVAQSPRYKIIEKRQSVAFWCNPISGHATLYWYQQILGQGPKLLIQFQNNGVVDDSQLPKDRFSAERLKGVDSTLKIQPAKLEDSAVYLCASSLLTGTGGSEQYFGPGTRLTVT.

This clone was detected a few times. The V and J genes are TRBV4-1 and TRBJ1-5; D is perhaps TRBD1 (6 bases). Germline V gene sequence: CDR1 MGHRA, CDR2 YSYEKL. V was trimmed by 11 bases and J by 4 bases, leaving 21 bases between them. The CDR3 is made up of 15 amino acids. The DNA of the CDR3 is TGCGCCGGAGACTCGCCGGGACAATCGAATCAGCCCCAGCATTTT. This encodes CAGDSPGQSNQPQHF.

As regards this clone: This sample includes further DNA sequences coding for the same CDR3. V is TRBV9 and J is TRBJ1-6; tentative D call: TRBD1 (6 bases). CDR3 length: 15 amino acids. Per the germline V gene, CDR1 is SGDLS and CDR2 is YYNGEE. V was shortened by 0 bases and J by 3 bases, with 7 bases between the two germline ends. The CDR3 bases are TGTGCCAGCAGCGTAGAAGGGGGCTATAATTCACCCCTCCACTTT. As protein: CASSVEGGYNSPLHF.

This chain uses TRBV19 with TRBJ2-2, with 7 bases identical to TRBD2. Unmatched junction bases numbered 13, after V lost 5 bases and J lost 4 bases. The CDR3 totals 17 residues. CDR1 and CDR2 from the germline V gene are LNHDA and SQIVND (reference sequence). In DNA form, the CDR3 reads TGTGCCAGTAGTCCGGCCGGGGGGTTTTTGGGCACCGGGGAGCTGTTTTTT. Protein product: CASSPAGGFLGTGELFF.

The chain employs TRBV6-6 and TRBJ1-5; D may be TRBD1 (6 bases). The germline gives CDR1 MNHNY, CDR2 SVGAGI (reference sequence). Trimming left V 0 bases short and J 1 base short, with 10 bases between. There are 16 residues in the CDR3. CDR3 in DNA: TGTGCCAGCAGTTACTCGGGGCAGGGGAGCAATCAGCCCCAGCATTTT. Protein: CASSYSGQGSNQPQHF.

The CDR3 loop reads CASSDSGGTGELFF. The CDR3 DNA reads as TGCGCCAGCAGTGATTCTGGGGGGACCGGGGAGCTGTTTTTT. The V call is TRBV10-1, the J call TRBJ2-2; a possible D gene is TRBD2 (6 bases). Trimming took 3 bases from V and 5 from J, leaving 10 bases between them. The CDR3 runs to 14 residues. The germline gives CDR1 WNHNN, CDR2 SYGVQD (reference sequence).

CDR3 sequence: CASSGGTGVYGYTF. As DNA, the CDR3 is TGTGCCAGTTCCGGAGGGACAGGCGTCTATGGCTACACCTTC. The chain uses TRBV18 and TRBJ1-2; TRBD1 matches 8 bases. The germline V gene has CDR1 KGHSH and CDR2 LQKENI. With 9 bases clipped from V and 4 bases from J, the junction kept 10 bases outside the gene matches. The CDR3 runs 14 residues.

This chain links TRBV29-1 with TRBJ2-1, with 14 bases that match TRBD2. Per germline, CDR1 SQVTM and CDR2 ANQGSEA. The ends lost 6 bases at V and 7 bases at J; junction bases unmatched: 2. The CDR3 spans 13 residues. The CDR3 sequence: CSVRTSGGNEQFF. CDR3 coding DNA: TGCAGCGTGAGGACTAGCGGGGGGAATGAGCAGTTCTTC.

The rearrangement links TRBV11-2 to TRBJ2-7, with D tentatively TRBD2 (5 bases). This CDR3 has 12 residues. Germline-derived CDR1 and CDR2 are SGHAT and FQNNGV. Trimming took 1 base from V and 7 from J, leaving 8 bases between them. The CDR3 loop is CASSLGWEEQYF. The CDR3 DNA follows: TGTGCCAGCAGCTTAGGCTGGGAGGAGCAGTACTTC.

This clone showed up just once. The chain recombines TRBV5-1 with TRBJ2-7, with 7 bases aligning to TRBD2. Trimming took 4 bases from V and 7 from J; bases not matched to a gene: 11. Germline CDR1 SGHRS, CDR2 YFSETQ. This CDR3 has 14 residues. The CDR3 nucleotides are TGCGCCAGCAGCCTGGGGACTACCTTCGGGGAGCAGTACTTC. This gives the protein CASSLGTTFGEQYF.